This T cell receptor (beta chain) was sequenced for a study of cytomegalovirus exposure and HLA in healthy donors. Whole-study results and caveats: Under in vitro conditions, three CMV-associated chains were confirmed as specific for CMV antigens.

The protocol was immunoSEQ multiplex PCR, while the TCRdb copy is restricted to in-frame clones and leaves out a portion. The sample shows 130,000 or so clones, 80% to 90% of them seen only once. As to this clone: As yet, its antigen is unknown.

The germline V gene encodes CDR1 MNHEY and CDR2 SMNVEV (reference sequence). There are 15 residues in the CDR3. The V gene end was trimmed by 7 bases and the J gene end by 6 bases; junction bases not matched to a gene: 9. The chain carries TRBV27 and TRBJ2-2, with 9 bases matching TRBD2. The sequenced sample was PBMCs. This receptor was identified in a woman aged 18-35 years in good health and CMV-seropositive. The CDR3, as DNA: TGTGCCAGCAACTGGGGACTAGCATCCTCCGGGGAGCTGTTTTTT. This sequence encodes CASNWGLASSGELFF.